The rows below give T cell receptor beta chains drawn from one sample of a study of blood T cell repertoires in COVID-19. The method was immunoSEQ multiplex PCR; TCRdb's version includes in-frame clones alone and lacks a portion of them. The sample records under 300,000 clones, roughly 80% being singletons. The sequenced material came from peripheral blood. The receptors originated from a human donor with COVID-19, enrolled during active disease. The donor label of this sample is uncertain. Both conserved end residues are part of each CDR3. A D gene is named only where the DNA matches it firmly. A row's size may be missing; if present it is once, few, many or a size class.

V	size	D	J	DNA	CDR3
TRBV18	NA	NA	TRBJ1-1	TGTGCCAGCTCACTACAGGGCGGAACTGAAGCTTTCTTT	CASSLQGGTEAFF
TRBV11-2	NA	NA	TRBJ2-7	TGTGCCAGCAGCTTACTGGCAGGTGAGACATCTCAGTACTTC	CASSLLAGETSQYF
TRBV3-1/TRBV3-2	NA	NA	TRBJ1-5	TGTGCCAGCAGCCAAACCTCACATAGCAATCAGCCCCAGCATTTT	CASSQTSHSNQPQHF
TRBV5-5	NA	NA	TRBJ2-7	TGTGCCAGCAGCTGGATTACAGGGTCTCCGGGGGAGCAGTACTTC	CASSWITGSPGEQYF
TRBV3-1/TRBV3-2	once	TRBD1	TRBJ2-7	TGTGCCAGCAGCCAAACCGGACAGGGGGCGAGGGAGCAGTACTTC	CASSQTGQGAREQYF
TRBV6-5	NA	TRBD2	TRBJ2-3	TGTGCCAGCAGCTGGACTAGCGGGCCCACAGATACGCAGTATTTT	CASSWTSGPTDTQYF
TRBV19	NA	NA	TRBJ1-1	TGTGCCAGTAGTATAGGAACAGACTACGGTGAAGCTTTCTTT	CASSIGTDYGEAFF
TRBV6-5	once	NA	TRBJ1-1	TGTGCCAGCATCAGGGGCGACAGGCCGGGCACTGAAGCTTTCTTT	CASIRGDRPGTEAFF
TRBV29-1	once	NA	TRBJ1-4	TGCAGCGTTGGGACAGTAGAAAAACTGTTTTTT	CSVGTVEKLFF
TRBV27	NA	NA	TRBJ1-1	TGTGCCAGCAGAGCCCTGGCAGGGAAGGGCACTGAAGCTTTCTTT	CASRALAGKGTEAFF
TRBV3-1/TRBV3-2	NA	NA	TRBJ1-6	TGTGCCAGCAGCCAAGAGTCGACAGTTTCACCCCTCCACTTT	CASSQESTVSPLHF
TRBV28	once	NA	TRBJ2-3	TGTGCCAGCAGAACGACTTATCTCTCTGGCACAGATACGCAGTATTTT	CASRTTYLSGTDTQYF
TRBV20-1	NA	NA	TRBJ2-7	TGCAGTGCTAGAGTAGTCCCAGAGCAGTACTTC	CSARVVPEQYF
TRBV19	NA	TRBD1	TRBJ1-1	TGTGCCAGTAGTCCTGGGACAGCCACTGAAGCTTTCTTT	CASSPGTATEAFF
TRBV5-6	NA	NA	TRBJ2-1	TGTGCCAGCAGCTTGGGTGTTAGCGGAAACTACAATGAGCAGTTCTTC	CASSLGVSGNYNEQFF
TRBV6-4	NA	TRBD2	TRBJ2-2	TGTGCCAGCACCACCCCAGGACTAGAGAAGACCGGGGAGCTGTTTTTT	CASTTPGLEKTGELFF
TRBV7-3	NA	TRBD2	TRBJ2-1	TGTGCCAGCAGCCCCCTGGGACTAGCGGGATTGGACAATGAGCAGTTCTTC	CASSPLGLAGLDNEQFF
TRBV5-4	few	NA	TRBJ1-2	TGTGCCAGCAGCCCACCTTTCTACCGGGGACTGAAACGGGACTATGGCTACACCTTC	CASSPPFYRGLKRDYGYTF
TRBV5-1	NA	NA	TRBJ1-3	TGCGCCAGCAGCTTAGGGGACATTGGAAACACCATATATTTT	CASSLGDIGNTIYF
TRBV30	few	TRBD2	TRBJ2-7	TGTGCCCTTACCCCACTAGCGGGAAGGGGCGAGCAGTACTTC	CALTPLAGRGEQYF
TRBV19	NA	TRBD1	TRBJ1-2	TGTGCTAGCGTCCCCCAGGGGGGTAACTATGGCTACACCTTC	CASVPQGGNYGYTF
TRBV6-1	NA	NA	TRBJ2-1	TGTGCCAGCAGTGAAAGACTGGGGGGGGCCGATGAGCAGTTCTTC	CASSERLGGADEQFF